This note documents a single T cell receptor beta chain sequence. The antigen is not known. Though probably carrying unrecorded immune exposures, donors were nominally healthy at sampling. CDR3 length equals 19 residues. Germline trimming cut 3 bases from V and 5 bases from J; bases unmatched to any gene: 16. CDR1 is SEHNR, CDR2 FQNEAQ, per germline (reference sequence). The data are from a study of cytomegalovirus exposure and HLA in healthy donors. Findings and limits, study-wide: The availability of immune exposure information extended only to CMV serostatus. Another analysis was done later, and it associated roughly 15,000 TCR beta sequences with HLA alleles at 0.05 false discovery rate.

PCR was performed using 60 Vbeta and 13 Jbeta primers. Per the authors' pipeline: About 11 million of the 60 million to 80 million unique TCR beta chains counted in a later analysis were shared. Only in-frame clones appear in the TCRdb table, and some are missing; sequencing was by immunoSEQ multiplex PCR. That table gives V, J and clone size, and the DNA gave D and trimming. In the table there are 99,000 or so clones, 65% to 80% of which are singletons. The receptor was derived from a male donor in good health and CMV-seronegative. Sequenced sample: PBMCs. V is TRBV7-9 and J is TRBJ2-7; 13 bases align to TRBD2. The CDR3 loop reads CASSFPRTSGGGSSHEQYF. CDR3 coding DNA: TGTGCCAGCAGCTTCCCACGTACTAGCGGGGGGGGATCATCCCACGAGCAGTACTTC.